This T cell receptor beta chain emerged from a study of cytomegalovirus exposure and HLA in healthy donors. General study points: A later analysis found most CMV-associated TCR beta chains apparently HLA-restricted. Three chains tied to CMV proved CMV antigen-specific in vitro. In a later analysis, about 17,000 TCR beta sequences were associated with HLA alleles at 0.05 false discovery rate. Rarity characterized most TCR sequences, yet some public TCRs appeared in many donors.

Per the germline V gene, CDR1 is SGDLS and CDR2 is YYNGEE. V lost 0 bases, J lost 0 bases, and 9 bases lay in between. This CDR3 comprises 15 residues. PCR involved 60 Vbeta and 13 Jbeta primers. TCRdb's copy holds only in-frame clones and misses some; the assay was immunoSEQ multiplex PCR. The sample includes some 250,000 clones, around 76% seen only once; the top ten take around 5.7%. Worth noting for this clone: What it recognizes is unknown. Other DNA sequences in the same sample also yield this CDR3.

The receptor's source is a woman between 40 and 55 years old in good health and CMV-seropositive. V gene TRBV9 combines with J gene TRBJ1-1, with D perhaps matching TRBD1 (5 bases). The sequenced material came from PBMCs. CDR3 sequence: CASSVGGVMNTEAFF. The CDR3, as DNA: TGTGCCAGCAGCGTAGGGGGGGTCATGAACACTGAAGCTTTCTTT.